The sequence of this T cell receptor (beta chain) was determined in a study of T cells in localized non-small cell lung cancer. Study conclusions and caveats: Because only a single region of the tumor was sequenced, heterogeneity remains possible.

CDR3 length equals 16 residues. Germline CDR1 reads GTSNPN; CDR2 reads SVGIG (reference sequence). V dropped 0 bases and J dropped 5; count of bases not matched to a gene: 10. Comment on this clone: Its specificity is not known.

Generated by immunoSEQ multiplex PCR, the TCRdb table keeps only in-frame clones and is missing some. The sample lists 1,600 or so clones; about 20% were seen once. The sample in question was lung tumor tissue, obtained before any cancer treatment. The chain is built from TRBV30 and TRBJ1-5; 7 bases are a match to TRBD1. This TCR was recovered from an older male donor with stage I lung adenocarcinoma. The CDR3 loop is CAWSVQGGRGYQPQHF. The CDR3 bases are TGTGCCTGGAGTGTACAAGGGGGCAGGGGGTATCAGCCCCAGCATTTT.